This T cell receptor beta chain was obtained from a study of early T cells in non-severe SARS-CoV-2 infection. In its sample, this clonotype was seen many times. CDR3 length equals 20 residues. Germline values: CDR1 SGHAT, CDR2 FQNNGV. With 2 bases removed from V and 0 bases from J, the gap between germline ends came to 24 bases. Individual cDNA molecules received unique molecular identifiers during library preparation. TCRdb itself ran the 5' RACE reads through MiXCR, one entry per CDR3 protein. The table includes about 80,000 distinct CDR3 sequences, around an eighth detected once. The chain joins TRBV11-2 to TRBJ2-3, with D perhaps TRBD2 (6 bases). This TCR derives from an adult who was a healthcare worker with PCR-confirmed SARS-CoV-2 infection or an uninfected control (not recorded which). The specimen sequenced was whole blood. The CDR3 DNA sequence: TGTGCCAGCAGCTTATTGGCGGGGAAGCTGGTTCCCCAAAGCACAGATACGCAGTATTTT. It codes for CASSLLAGKLVPQSTDTQYF.